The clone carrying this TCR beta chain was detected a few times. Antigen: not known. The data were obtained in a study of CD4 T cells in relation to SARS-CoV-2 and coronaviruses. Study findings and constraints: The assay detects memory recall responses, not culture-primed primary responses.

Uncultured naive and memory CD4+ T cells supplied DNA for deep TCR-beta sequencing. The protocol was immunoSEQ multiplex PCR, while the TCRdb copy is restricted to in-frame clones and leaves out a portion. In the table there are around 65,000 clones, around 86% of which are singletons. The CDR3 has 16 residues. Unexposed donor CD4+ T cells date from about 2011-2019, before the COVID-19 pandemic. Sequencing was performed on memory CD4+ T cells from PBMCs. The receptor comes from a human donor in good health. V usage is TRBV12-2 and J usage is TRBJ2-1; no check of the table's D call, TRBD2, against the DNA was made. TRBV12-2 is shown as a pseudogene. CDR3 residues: CASRLAWLADNNEQFF. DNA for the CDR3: TGTGCAAGTCGCTTAGCATGGCTAGCGGACAACAATGAGCAGTTCTTC.